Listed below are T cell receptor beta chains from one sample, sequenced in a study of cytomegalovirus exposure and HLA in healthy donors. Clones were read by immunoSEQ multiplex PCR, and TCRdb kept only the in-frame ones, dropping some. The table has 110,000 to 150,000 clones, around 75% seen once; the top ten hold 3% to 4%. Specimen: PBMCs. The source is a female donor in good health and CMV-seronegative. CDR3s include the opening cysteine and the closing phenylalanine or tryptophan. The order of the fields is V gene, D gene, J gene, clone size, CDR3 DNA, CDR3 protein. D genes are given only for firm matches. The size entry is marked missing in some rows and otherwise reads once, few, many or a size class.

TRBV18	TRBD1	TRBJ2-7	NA	TGTGCCAGCTCACCCTGGGACAGGGCCAATGACGAGCAGTACTTC	CASSPWDRANDEQYF
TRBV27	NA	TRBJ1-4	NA	TGTGCCAGCAGTGTTCTCCGGGGGGCGGGACTGTTTTTT	CASSVLRGAGLFF
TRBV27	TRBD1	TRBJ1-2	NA	TGTGCCAGCAGTTTATGGACAGGGATGGGCTACACCTTC	CASSLWTGMGYTF
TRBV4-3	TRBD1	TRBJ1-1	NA	TGCGCCAGCAGCCAGGGGACAGGGGGGAACACTGAAGCTTTCTTT	CASSQGTGGNTEAFF
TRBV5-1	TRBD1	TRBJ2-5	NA	TGCGCCAGCAGCAGTGGACAGGGGGGGCAAGAGACCCAGTACTTC	CASSSGQGGQETQYF
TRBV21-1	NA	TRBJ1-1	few	TGTGCCAGCAGCAAACCACAGGGGATTGAAGCTTTCTTT	CASSKPQGIEAFF
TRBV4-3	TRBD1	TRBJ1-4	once	TGCGCCAGCAGCCAAAATTCCCTTTCCCGGGGACAGAGCGAAAAACTGTTTTTT	CASSQNSLSRGQSEKLFF
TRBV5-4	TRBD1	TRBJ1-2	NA	TGTGCCAGCAGCCAGACAGGGCTGGGGGGCTACACCTTC	CASSQTGLGGYTF
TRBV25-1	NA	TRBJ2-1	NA	TGTGCCAGCAGCGACCCGACAGTTTACGGCAACAATGAGCAGTTCTTC	CASSDPTVYGNNEQFF
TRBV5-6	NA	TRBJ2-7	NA	TGTGCCAGCAGTCCCGCGGGACGGGACTACGAGCAGTACTTC	CASSPAGRDYEQYF
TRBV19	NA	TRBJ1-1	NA	TGTGCCAGTACCCCGGGACAATCGAACACTGAAGCTTTCTTT	CASTPGQSNTEAFF
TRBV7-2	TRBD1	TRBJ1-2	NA	TGTGCCAGCAGCCTACGACAGGGATGGGGCTACACCTTC	CASSLRQGWGYTF
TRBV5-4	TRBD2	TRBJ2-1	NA	TGTGCCAGCAGCTCCCCGGTGGCGGGAGGAGAGCAGTTCTTC	CASSSPVAGGEQFF
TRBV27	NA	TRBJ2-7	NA	TGTGCCAGCAGTCCCCGCATCTTGACTGGGGCCGATACCTACGAGCAGTACTTC	CASSPRILTGADTYEQYF
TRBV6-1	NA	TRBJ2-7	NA	TGTGCCAGCAGTGAACGTGTAGGACAGAGATACGAGCAGTACTTC	CASSERVGQRYEQYF
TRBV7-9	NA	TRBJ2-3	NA	TGTGCCAGCAGCGCTGGCGGGTTCCGAACAGATACGCAGTATTTT	CASSAGGFRTDTQYF
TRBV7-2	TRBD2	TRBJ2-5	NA	TGTGCCAGCAGCTTAAGGACTAGCGGGGGGGCCGAGACCCAGTACTTC	CASSLRTSGGAETQYF
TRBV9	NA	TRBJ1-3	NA	TGTGCCAGCAGCGTAGCTGATAGCTCTGGAAACACCATATATTTT	CASSVADSSGNTIYF
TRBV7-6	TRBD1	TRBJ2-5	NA	TGTGCCAGCAGCTACGACAGGGAATTTGAGACCCAGTACTTC	CASSYDREFETQYF
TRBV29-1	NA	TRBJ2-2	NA	TGCAGCGCAAAAGGAGGGAGCGGGGAGCTGTTTTTT	CSAKGGSGELFF
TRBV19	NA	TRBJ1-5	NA	TGTGCCAGCGATGGGGGCGGGGGATATAGCAATCAGCCCCAGCATTTT	CASDGGGGYSNQPQHF
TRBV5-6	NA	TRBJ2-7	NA	TGTGCCAGCAGCTCTCGATACAGGGGAGGCGAGCAGTACTTC	CASSSRYRGGEQYF
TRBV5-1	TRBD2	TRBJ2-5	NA	TGCGCCAGCACGCCTCCGGGACTATCCTCTGGCGGGACCCAGTACTTC	CASTPPGLSSGGTQYF
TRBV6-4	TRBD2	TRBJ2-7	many	TGTGCCAGCAGTGAGGCTAGCGGGGGTTCCTACGAGCAGTACTTC	CASSEASGGSYEQYF
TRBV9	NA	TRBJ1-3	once	TGTGCCAGCAGCGTAGCTCTCGTGGAGTATGGAAACACCATATATTTT	CASSVALVEYGNTIYF
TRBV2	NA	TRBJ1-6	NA	TGTGCCAGCAGGCAAAGGGAGTATAATTCACCCCTCCACTTT	CASRQREYNSPLHF
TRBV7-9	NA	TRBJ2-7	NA	TGTGCCAGCAGCTTGACAGCCTCCTACGAGCAGTACTTC	CASSLTASYEQYF
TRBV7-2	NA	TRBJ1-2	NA	TGTGCCAGCAGCCAGTTGGGGGCCTGGTGGGGCTACACCTTC	CASSQLGAWWGYTF
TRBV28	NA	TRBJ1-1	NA	TGTGCCAGCAGTTTTGCCCACTTCCGGGGAGGTGCTTTCTTT	CASSFAHFRGGAFF
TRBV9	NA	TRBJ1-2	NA	TGTGCCAGCAGCGTAGCACAGGGAAGGGCTAACTATGGCTACACCTTC	CASSVAQGRANYGYTF
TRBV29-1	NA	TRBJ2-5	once	TGCAGCGTTTCCGGTACGGGGGAGACCCAGTACTTC	CSVSGTGETQYF
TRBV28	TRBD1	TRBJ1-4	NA	TGTGCCAGCAGCCCGACAGGGCTTTATGAAAAACTGTTTTTT	CASSPTGLYEKLFF
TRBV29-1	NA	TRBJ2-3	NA	TGCAGCGTTCTACCCGCAGATACGCAGTATTTT	CSVLPADTQYF
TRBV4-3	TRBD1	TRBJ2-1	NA	TGCGCCAGCAGCCAAGGGACAGGGGACCACAATGAGCAGTTCTTC	CASSQGTGDHNEQFF
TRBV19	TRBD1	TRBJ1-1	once	TGTGCCAGTAGTCCTGGGACAGGGGTTCCTGAAGCTTTCTTT	CASSPGTGVPEAFF
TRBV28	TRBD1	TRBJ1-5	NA	TGTGCCAGCAGTCTGGGGACAGGGGTTAATCAGCCCCAGCATTTT	CASSLGTGVNQPQHF
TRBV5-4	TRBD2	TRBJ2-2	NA	TGTGCCAGCAGCTTTACCAGCGGGGGGGCCGGGACCGGGGAGCTGTTTTTT	CASSFTSGGAGTGELFF
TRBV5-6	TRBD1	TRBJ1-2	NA	TGTGCCAGCAGCTTTGGGACAGGAAGTGGTGGCTACACCTTC	CASSFGTGSGGYTF
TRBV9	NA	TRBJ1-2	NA	TGTGCCAGCAGCACCCCCTTTGTAGGGACATATCATGGCTACACCTTC	CASSTPFVGTYHGYTF
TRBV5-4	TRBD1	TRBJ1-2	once	TGTGCCAGCAGCTTGACCTCCGGGACAGGGGGCCGGGGCTACACCTTC	CASSLTSGTGGRGYTF
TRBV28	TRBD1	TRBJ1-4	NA	TGTGCCAGCAGTGGGACAGGGCGTGCAACTAATGAAAAACTGTTTTTT	CASSGTGRATNEKLFF
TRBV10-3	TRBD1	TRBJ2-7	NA	TGTGCCATCAGTGAGCACCGGGACAGGAGCTACGAGCAGTACTTC	CAISEHRDRSYEQYF
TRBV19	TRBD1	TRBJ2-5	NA	TGTGCCAGTAGCATCCCGGGACAGTACCAAGAGACCCAGTACTTC	CASSIPGQYQETQYF
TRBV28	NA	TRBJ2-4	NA	TGTGCCAGCAGTGCCAGTTTAGGAGATTCAATTCAGTACTTC	CASSASLGDSIQYF
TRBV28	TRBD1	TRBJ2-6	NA	TGTGCCAGCAGTTTATTGGGACAGGGGGCCAACGTCCTGACTTTC	CASSLLGQGANVLTF
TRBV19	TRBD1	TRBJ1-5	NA	TGTGCCATGGCACAGGGGGCTCATCAGCCCCAGCATTTT	CAMAQGAHQPQHF